This TCR beta chain appears in the sequencing data of a study of blood T cells in healthy people across ages. Combining a sample-barcoded 5' primer with a J-beta primer mix, a second PCR ran for roughly 7 to 12 cycles. TCRdb passed the 5' RACE reads through MiXCR, listing each CDR3 protein once. The table records some 1.8 million distinct CDR3 sequences, approximately 40% of them present only once. The CDR3 length is 15 residues. Trimming took 0 bases from V and 6 from J; bases not matched to a gene: 8. Per germline, CDR1 SGHKS and CDR2 YYEKEE (reference sequence). The rearrangement joins TRBV5-5 to TRBJ2-7, with 8 bases identical to TRBD1. What was sequenced was blood. This receptor was taken from a human donor in good health. The CDR3 bases are TGTGCCAGCAGCTTGGAACAGGGGGAAGGTGTCGAGCAGTACTTC. Its translation: CASSLEQGEGVEQYF.